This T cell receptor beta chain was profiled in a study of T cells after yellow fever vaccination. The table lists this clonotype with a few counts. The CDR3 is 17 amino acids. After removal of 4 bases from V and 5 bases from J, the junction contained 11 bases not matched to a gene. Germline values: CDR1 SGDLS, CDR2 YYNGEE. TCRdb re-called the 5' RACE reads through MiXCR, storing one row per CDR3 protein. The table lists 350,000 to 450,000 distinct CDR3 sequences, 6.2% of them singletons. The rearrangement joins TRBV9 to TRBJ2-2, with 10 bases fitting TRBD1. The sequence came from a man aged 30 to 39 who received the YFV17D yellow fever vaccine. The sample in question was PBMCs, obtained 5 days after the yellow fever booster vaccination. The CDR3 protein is CASSSRTGGVGTGELFF. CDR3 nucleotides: TGTGCCAGCAGCTCCCGGACAGGGGGAGTAGGTACCGGGGAGCTGTTTTTT.